The 10 T cell receptor beta chains below all came from one sample that was sequenced in a study of T cell responses to AZD1222 COVID-19 vaccine. TCRdb's copy holds only in-frame clones and misses some; the assay was immunoSEQ multiplex PCR. The top ten hold about 5% of the sample, which has over 110,000 clones, 85% to 95% seen once. The input for sequencing was peripheral blood, taken on day 0 of AZD1222 vaccination. These receptors were taken from an adult in good health.

This clone showed up just a few times. The chain links TRBV7-9 to TRBJ2-5; maybe TRBD2 (5 bases). Germline-derived CDR1 and CDR2 are SEHNR and FQNEAQ (reference sequence). With 1 base removed from V and 4 bases from J, the gap between germline ends came to 13 bases. This CDR3 contains 15 residues. DNA of the CDR3: TGTGCCAGCAGCTTAGGCCTAGCCGGCCCAGAGACCCAGTACTTC. Translating it yields CASSLGLAGPETQYF.

This clone has more than one count but fewer than ten. The chain recombines TRBV6-1 with TRBJ2-7, with no clear D. The germline V gene has CDR1 MNHNS and CDR2 SASEGT. V lost 1 base and J lost 6, with 4 bases in between. There are 11 residues in the CDR3. CDR3 DNA: TGTGCCAGCAGTGAAGTTATCGAGCAGTACTTC. This codes for CASSEVIEQYF.

The V gene is TRBV7-5, the J gene TRBJ2-1. TRBV7-5 is listed as a pseudogene. This CDR3 comprises 20 residues. CDR3 DNA: TGTGTCAGAAGCTTGGTGTGGGGTACGAGGGGTGGAGTGGTATACAATGAGCAGTTCTTC. It codes for CVRSLVWGTRGGVVYNEQFF.

The V call is TRBV12-3 or TRBV12-4, the J call TRBJ1-2, with D perhaps matching TRBD1 (6 bases). CDR3 length equals 13 residues. Trimming took 7 bases from V and 3 from J, leaving 12 bases between them. The CDR3 loop reads CASKGQGHYGYTF. For the CDR3, the DNA is TGTGCCAGCAAGGGTCAGGGGCACTATGGCTACACCTTC.

The genes are TRBV19 and TRBJ2-2, with 9 nucleotides matching TRBD2. The CDR3 covers 17 residues. Germline V lookup: CDR1 LNHDA, CDR2 SQIVND (reference sequence). Unmatched junction bases numbered 5, after V lost 2 bases and J lost 1 base. The DNA of the CDR3 is TGTGCCAGTAGTATAACTGCAGCGGGGGGGAACACCGGGGAGCTGTTTTTT. Amino acids: CASSITAAGGNTGELFF.

The chain uses TRBV6-5 and TRBJ2-1; 8 bases map to TRBD2. After removal of 6 bases from V and 4 bases from J, the junction contained 8 bases not matched to a gene. Germline V CDR1 and CDR2: MNHEY, SVGAGI. This CDR3 has 15 residues. CDR3 DNA: TGTGCCAGCAGCGCAGCGGGGGTATCTTACAATGAGCAGTTCTTC. Amino acid sequence: CASSAAGVSYNEQFF.

V and J are TRBV4-1 and TRBJ1-2, with D unclear. Germline CDR1 is MGHRA and CDR2 is YSYEKL. The CDR3 is 13 residues long. Trimming removed 4 bases at V and 0 bases at J, with 6 bases between. The chain's CDR3 is CASSLQTNYGYTF. CDR3 DNA sequence: TGCGCCAGCAGCCTTCAGACTAACTATGGCTACACCTTC.

This clone was detected only a few times. V is TRBV6-2 or TRBV6-3 and J is TRBJ1-2, with 9 bases identical to TRBD1. CDR1 MNHEY and CDR2 SVGEGT come from the germline V gene. Trimming took 6 bases from V and 8 from J; bases not matched to a gene: 10. This CDR3 region has 14 residues. DNA of the CDR3: TGTGCCAGCAGCCGAGGGACAGGGTCGGTCGGCTACACCTTC. It specifies CASSRGTGSVGYTF.

The sample holds one count of this clone. This rearrangement joins TRBV7-3 to TRBJ2-1; D is tentatively TRBD1 or TRBD2 (5 bases each). Trimming pared 5 bases from V and 5 bases from J, leaving 19 bases between. CDR1 is SGHTA, CDR2 FQGTGA, per germline. The CDR3 runs to 16 residues. Here the CDR3 reads CASSPYLGTTNNEQFF. The CDR3 bases are TGTGCCAGCAGCCCCTATTTAGGGACCACAAACAATGAGCAGTTCTTC.

The gene calls are TRBV5-1 and TRBJ2-1; the D is unclear. V lost 4 bases and J lost 6, with 17 bases in between. The CDR3 is made up of 15 amino acids. Germline V gene lookup returns CDR1 SGHRS and CDR2 YFSETQ. In DNA, the CDR3 is TGCGCCAGCAGCCGTAATTCTGACAACCTCAATGAGCAGTTCTTC. Its protein product is CASSRNSDNLNEQFF.